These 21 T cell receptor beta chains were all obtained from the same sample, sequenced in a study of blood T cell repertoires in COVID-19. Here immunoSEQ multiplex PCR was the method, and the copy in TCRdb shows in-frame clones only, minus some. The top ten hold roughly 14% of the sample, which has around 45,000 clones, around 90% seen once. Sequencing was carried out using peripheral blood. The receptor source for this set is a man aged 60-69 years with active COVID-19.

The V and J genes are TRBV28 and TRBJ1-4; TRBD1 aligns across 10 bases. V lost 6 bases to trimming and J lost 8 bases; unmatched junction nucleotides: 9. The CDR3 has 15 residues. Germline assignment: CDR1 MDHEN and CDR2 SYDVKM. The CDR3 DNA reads TGTGCCAGCAGGGCCGGGACAGGGGTTCGGGAAAAACTGTTTTTT. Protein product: CASRAGTGVREKLFF.

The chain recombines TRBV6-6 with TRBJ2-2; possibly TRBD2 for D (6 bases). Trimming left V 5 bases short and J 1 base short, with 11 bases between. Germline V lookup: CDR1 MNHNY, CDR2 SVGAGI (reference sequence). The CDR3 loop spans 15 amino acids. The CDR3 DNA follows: TGTGCCAGCAGTCTCTCGGGAGAGAACACCGGGGAGCTGTTTTTT. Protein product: CASSLSGENTGELFF.

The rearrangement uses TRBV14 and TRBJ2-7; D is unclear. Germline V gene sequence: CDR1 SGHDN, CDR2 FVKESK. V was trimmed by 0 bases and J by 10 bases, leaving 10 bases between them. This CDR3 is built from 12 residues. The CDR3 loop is CASSQDRSGQYF. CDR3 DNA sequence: TGTGCCAGCAGCCAAGATAGATCAGGACAGTACTTC.

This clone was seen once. CDR3 sequence: CASSILRGSNQPQHF. CDR3 DNA sequence: TGTGCCAGCAGTATCCTCAGGGGTAGCAATCAGCCCCAGCATTTT. This rearrangement joins TRBV6-2 or TRBV6-3 to TRBJ1-5; a weak D match, TRBD1 (6 bases). CDR3 length: 15 amino acids. Trimming shortened V by 5 bases and J by 0 bases, and 11 bases separated the two germline ends. CDR1 MNHEY and CDR2 SVGEGT come from the germline V gene.

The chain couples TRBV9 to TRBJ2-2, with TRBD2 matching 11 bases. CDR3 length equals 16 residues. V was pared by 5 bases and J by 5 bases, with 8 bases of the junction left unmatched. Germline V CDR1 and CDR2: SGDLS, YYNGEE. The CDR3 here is CASSRLAGRGTGELFF. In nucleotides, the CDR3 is TGTGCCAGCAGTCGACTAGCGGGGAGGGGGACCGGGGAGCTGTTTTTT. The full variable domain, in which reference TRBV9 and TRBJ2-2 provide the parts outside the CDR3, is DSGVTQTPKHLITATGQRVTLRCSPRSGDLSVYWYQQSLDQGLQFLIQYYNGEERAKGNILERFSAQQFPDLHSELNLSSLELGDSALYFCASSRLAGRGTGELFFGEGSRLTVL.

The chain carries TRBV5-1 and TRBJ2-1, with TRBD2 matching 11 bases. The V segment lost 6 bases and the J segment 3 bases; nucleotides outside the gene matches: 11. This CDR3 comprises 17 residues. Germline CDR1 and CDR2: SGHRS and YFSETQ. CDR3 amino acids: CASTTGETSGGYNEQFF. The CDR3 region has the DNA TGCGCCAGCACCACAGGGGAAACTAGCGGGGGCTACAATGAGCAGTTCTTC.

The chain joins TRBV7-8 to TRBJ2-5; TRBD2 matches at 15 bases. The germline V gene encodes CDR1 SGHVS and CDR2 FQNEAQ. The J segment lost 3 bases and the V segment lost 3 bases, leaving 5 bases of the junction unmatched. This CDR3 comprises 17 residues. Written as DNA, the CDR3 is TGTGCCAGCAGCTTCGGGACTAGCGGGGGGTTAGAAGAGACCCAGTACTTC. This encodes CASSFGTSGGLEETQYF.

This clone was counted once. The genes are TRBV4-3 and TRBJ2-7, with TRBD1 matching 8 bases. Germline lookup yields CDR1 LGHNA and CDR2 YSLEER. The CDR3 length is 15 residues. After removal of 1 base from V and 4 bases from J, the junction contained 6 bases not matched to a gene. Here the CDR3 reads CASSQVLGQGYEQYF. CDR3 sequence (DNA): TGCGCCAGCAGCCAAGTTCTCGGACAGGGATACGAGCAGTACTTC.

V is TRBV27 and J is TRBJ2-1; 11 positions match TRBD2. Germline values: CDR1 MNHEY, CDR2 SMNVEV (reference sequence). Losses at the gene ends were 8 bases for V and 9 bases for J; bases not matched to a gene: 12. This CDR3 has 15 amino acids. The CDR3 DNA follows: TGTGCCAGCGGACTAGCGGGTAATAGGGCTGGTGAGCAGTTCTTC. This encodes CASGLAGNRAGEQFF.

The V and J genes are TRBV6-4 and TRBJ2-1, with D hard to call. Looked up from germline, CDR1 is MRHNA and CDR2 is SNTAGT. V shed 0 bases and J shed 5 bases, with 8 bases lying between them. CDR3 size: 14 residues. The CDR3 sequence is CASSDSFRDNEQFF. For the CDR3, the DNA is TGTGCCAGCAGTGACTCGTTCCGGGACAATGAGCAGTTCTTC.

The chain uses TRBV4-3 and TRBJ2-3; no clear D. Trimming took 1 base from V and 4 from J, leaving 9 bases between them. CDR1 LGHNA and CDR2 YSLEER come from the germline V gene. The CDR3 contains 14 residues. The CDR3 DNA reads TGCGCCAGCAGCCAAGGCCTAGAGTCAGATACGCAGTATTTT. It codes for CASSQGLESDTQYF.

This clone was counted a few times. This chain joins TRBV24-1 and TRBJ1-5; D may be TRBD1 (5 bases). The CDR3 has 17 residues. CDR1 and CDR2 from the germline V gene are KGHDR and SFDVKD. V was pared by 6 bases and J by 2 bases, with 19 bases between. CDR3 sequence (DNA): TGTGCCACCAGTCCCTCCGTCGGGGGGACGGGCAATCAGCCCCAGCATTTT. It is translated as CATSPSVGGTGNQPQHF.

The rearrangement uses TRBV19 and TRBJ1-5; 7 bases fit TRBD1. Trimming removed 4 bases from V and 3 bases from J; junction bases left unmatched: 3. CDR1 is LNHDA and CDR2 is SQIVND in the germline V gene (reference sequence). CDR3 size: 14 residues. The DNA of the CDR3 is TGTGCCAGTAGTAGTCAGGGGGTCAATCAGCCCCAGCATTTT. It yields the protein CASSSQGVNQPQHF.

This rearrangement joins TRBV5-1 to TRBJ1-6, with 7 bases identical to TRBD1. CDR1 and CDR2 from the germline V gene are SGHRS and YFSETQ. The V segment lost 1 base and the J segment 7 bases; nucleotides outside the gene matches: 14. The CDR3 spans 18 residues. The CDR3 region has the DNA TGCGCCAGCAGCTTGTTGGGGCAAGGGGGCATAGGGAATTCACCCCTCCACTTT. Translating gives CASSLLGQGGIGNSPLHF.

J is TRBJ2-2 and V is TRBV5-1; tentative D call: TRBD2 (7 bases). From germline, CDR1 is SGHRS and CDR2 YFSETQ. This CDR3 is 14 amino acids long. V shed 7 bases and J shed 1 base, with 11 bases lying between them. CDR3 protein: CASEAGQNTGELFF. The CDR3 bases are TGCGCCAGCGAAGCGGGACAGAACACCGGGGAGCTGTTTTTT.

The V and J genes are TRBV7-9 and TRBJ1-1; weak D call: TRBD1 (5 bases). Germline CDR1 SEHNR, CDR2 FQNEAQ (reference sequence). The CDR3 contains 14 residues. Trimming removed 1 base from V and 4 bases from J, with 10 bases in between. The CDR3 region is CASSLEGWATEAFF. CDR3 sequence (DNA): TGTGCCAGCAGCTTAGAGGGGTGGGCCACTGAAGCTTTCTTT. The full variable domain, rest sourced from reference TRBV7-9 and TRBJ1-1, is DTGVSQNPRHKITKRGQNVTFRCDPISEHNRLYWYRQTLGQGPEFLTYFQNEAQLEKSRLLSDRFSAERPKGSFSTLEIQRTEQGDSAMYLCASSLEGWATEAFFGQGTRLTVV.

The CDR3 nucleotides read TGTGCCAGCAGCTTAGTAGGTTTGAATGTGGGGGGGCCTACGGAGACCCAGTACTTC. It yields the protein CASSLVGLNVGGPTETQYF. V is TRBV7-9 and J is TRBJ2-5; tentatively, D is TRBD2 (7 bases). The germline gives CDR1 SEHNR, CDR2 FQNEAQ (reference sequence). This CDR3 has 19 residues. V was trimmed by 1 base and J by 5 bases, leaving 26 bases between them.

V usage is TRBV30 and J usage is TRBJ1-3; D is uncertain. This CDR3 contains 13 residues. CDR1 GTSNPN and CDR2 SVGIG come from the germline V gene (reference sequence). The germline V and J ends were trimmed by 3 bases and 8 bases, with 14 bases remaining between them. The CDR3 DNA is TGTGCCTGGAGCAAGGAGGTTTGGGACACCATATATTTT. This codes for CAWSKEVWDTIYF.

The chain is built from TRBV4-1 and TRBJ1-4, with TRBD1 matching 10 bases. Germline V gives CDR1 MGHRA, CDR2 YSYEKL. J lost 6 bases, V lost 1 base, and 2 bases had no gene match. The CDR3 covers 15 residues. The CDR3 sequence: CASSQGGQGHEKLFF. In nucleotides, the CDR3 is TGCGCCAGCAGCCAAGGGGGACAGGGGCATGAAAAACTGTTTTTT.

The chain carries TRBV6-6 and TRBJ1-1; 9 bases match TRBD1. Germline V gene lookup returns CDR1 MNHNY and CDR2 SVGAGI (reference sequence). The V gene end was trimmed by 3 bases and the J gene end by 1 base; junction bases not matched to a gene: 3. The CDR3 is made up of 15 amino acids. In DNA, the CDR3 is TGTGCCAGCAGTTATGAGGGACAGGGGAACACTGAAGCTTTCTTT. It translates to CASSYEGQGNTEAFF.

CDR3 sequence reads: CASSATGLTEAFF. In nucleotides, the CDR3 is TGTGCCAGTAGTGCGACAGGGCTCACTGAAGCTTTCTTT. The chain links TRBV19 to TRBJ1-1; 7 bases fit TRBD1. J lost 4 bases, V lost 5 bases, and 4 bases had no gene match. Germline CDR1 reads LNHDA; CDR2 reads SQIVND (reference sequence). The CDR3 contains 13 residues.